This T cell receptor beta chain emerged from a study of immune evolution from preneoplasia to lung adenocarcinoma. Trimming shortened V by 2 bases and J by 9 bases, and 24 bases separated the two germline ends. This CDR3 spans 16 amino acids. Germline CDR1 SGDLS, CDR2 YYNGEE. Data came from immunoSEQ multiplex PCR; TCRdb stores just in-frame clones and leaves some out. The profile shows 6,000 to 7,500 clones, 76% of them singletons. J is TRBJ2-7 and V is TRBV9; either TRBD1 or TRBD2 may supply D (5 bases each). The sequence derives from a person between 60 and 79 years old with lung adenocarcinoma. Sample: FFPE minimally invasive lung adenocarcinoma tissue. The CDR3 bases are TGTGCCAGCAGCGTTTCCACGGGACCTCCTGAATACACGCAGTACTTC. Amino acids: CASSVSTGPPEYTQYF.